This T cell receptor beta chain was documented in a study of Graves' ophthalmopathy and Graves' hyperthyroidism. Remarks on this clonotype: Its target is unknown.

Amplification targeted the TCR beta CDR3 regions, with RNA transcripts as the source material. The first round was an RT-PCR with HTBI primers, and the second round was a multiplex PCR. From the multiplex PCR reads, TCRdb called clonotypes with MiXCR, one entry per CDR3 protein. The data show a few hundred thousand distinct CDR3 sequences, less than 40% seen once. The V gene's germline CDR1 is LNHDA and CDR2 SQIVND (reference sequence). Trimming at V came to 3 bases and at J to 7 bases, leaving 3 bases not matched to a gene. This CDR3 spans 14 amino acids. Study results and caveats: Blood samples also showed most expanded thyroid clonotypes exceeding 0.001 frequency.

The sample comprised peripheral blood or thyroid tissue (not recorded which). This sequence was found in an adult man with Graves' hyperthyroidism. This chain uses TRBV19 with TRBJ1-6; 7 nucleotides match TRBD1. CDR3 DNA: TGTGCCAGTAGTATGGGGACAGAGAATTCACCCCTCCACTTT. This gives the protein CASSMGTENSPLHF.